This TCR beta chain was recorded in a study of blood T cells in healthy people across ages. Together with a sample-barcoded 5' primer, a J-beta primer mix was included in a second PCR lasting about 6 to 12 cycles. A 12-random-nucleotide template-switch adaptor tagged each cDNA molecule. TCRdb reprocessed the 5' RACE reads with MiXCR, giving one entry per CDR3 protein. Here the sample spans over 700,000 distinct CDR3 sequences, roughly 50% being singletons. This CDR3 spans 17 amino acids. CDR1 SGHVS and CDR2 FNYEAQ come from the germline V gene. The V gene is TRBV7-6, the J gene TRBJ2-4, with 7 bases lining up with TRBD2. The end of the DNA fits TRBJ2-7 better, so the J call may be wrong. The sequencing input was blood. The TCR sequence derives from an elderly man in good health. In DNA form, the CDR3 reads TGTGCCAGCAGCTTAGGGGGCCGCATAGCGGGTTCCTACGAGCAGTACTTC. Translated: CASSLGGRIAGSYEQYF.